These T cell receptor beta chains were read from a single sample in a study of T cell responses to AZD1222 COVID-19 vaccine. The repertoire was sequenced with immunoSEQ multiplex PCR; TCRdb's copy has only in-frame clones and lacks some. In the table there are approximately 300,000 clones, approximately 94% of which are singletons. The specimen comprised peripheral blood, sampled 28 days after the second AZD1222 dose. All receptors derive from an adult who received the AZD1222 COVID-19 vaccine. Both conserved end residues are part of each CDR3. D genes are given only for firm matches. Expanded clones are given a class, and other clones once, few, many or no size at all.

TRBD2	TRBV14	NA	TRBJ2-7	CASSPGTSELTGEQYF	TGTGCCAGCAGCCCCGGGACTAGCGAACTAACGGGGGAGCAGTACTTC
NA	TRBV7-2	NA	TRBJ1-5	CASSLYSSNQPQHF	TGTGCCAGCAGCTTATACAGCTCGAATCAGCCCCAGCATTTT
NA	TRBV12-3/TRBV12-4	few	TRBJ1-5	CASTSVENQPQHF	TGTGCCAGCACCTCCGTTGAGAATCAGCCCCAGCATTTT
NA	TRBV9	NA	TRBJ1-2	CASRLQGYGYTF	TGTGCCAGCAGGCTCCAGGGCTATGGCTACACCTTC
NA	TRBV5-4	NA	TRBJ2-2	CVSSPRGGRSNTGELFF	TGTGTCAGCAGCCCCAGGGGTGGGAGATCGAACACCGGGGAGCTGTTTTTT
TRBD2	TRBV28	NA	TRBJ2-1	CASSLQRGEQFF	TGTGCCAGCAGTTTACAGCGGGGGGAGCAGTTCTTC
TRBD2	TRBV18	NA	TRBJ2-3	CASAGLAGGPGDTQYF	TGTGCCAGCGCGGGACTAGCGGGAGGGCCAGGGGATACGCAGTATTTT
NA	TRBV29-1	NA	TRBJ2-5	CSVVEWETQYF	TGCAGCGTTGTGGAATGGGAGACCCAGTACTTC
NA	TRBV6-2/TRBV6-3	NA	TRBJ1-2	CASSRRDGYTF	TGTGCCAGCAGTCGCAGGGATGGCTACACCTTC
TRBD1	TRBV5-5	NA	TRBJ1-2	CASSLAGQGALGYGYTF	TGTGCCAGCAGCTTGGCCGGGCAGGGGGCTCTTGGCTATGGCTACACCTTC
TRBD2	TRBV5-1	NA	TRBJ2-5	CASSTGGASGGLLVQTQYF	TGCGCCAGCAGCACCGGGGGGGCTAGCGGGGGCCTACTGGTCCAGACCCAGTACTTC
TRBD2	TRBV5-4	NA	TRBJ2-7	CASRKGLAESSYEQYF	TGTGCCAGCAGGAAAGGACTAGCTGAAAGCTCCTACGAGCAGTACTTC
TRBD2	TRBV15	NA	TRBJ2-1	CATGLAGGNEQFF	TGTGCCACCGGGCTAGCGGGAGGCAATGAGCAGTTCTTC
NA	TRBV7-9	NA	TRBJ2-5	CASSRDSQETQYF	TGTGCCAGCAGTAGGGACTCACAAGAGACCCAGTACTTC
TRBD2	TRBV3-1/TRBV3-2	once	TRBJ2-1	CASRQTSGRGNEQFF	TGTGCCAGCAGGCAGACTAGCGGGAGAGGCAATGAGCAGTTCTTC
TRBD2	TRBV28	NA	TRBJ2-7	CASSLGSSGRALVYF	TGTGCCAGCAGTTTAGGGTCTAGCGGGAGGGCCCTGGTTTACTTC
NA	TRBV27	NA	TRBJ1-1	CASSPSPGTEAFF	TGTGCCAGCAGTCCATCTCCCGGGACTGAAGCTTTCTTT
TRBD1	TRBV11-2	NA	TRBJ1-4	CASSRHGQGEKLFF	TGTGCCAGCAGCCGTCATGGACAGGGAGAAAAACTGTTTTTT
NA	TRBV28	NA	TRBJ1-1	CASTSGGVTEAFF	TGTGCCAGCACCTCGGGCGGGGTTACTGAAGCTTTCTTT
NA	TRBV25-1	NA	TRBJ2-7	CASSPGAPHYEQYF	TGTGCCAGCAGCCCTGGGGCACCCCACTACGAGCAGTACTTC
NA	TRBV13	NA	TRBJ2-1	CASSDLKVRNEQFF	TGTGCCAGCAGCGACCTTAAGGTTCGCAATGAGCAGTTCTTC
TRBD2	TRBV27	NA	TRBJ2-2	CASSLRASGVLTGELFF	TGTGCCAGCAGTTTGAGGGCTAGCGGGGTACTAACCGGGGAGCTGTTTTTT
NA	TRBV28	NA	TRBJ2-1	CASSFFGAGYNEQFF	TGTGCCAGCAGTTTTTTTGGAGCGGGCTACAATGAGCAGTTCTTC
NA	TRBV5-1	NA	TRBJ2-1	CASSLGSRRMDEQFF	TGCGCCAGCAGCTTGGGGTCCCGCCGGATGGATGAGCAGTTCTTC
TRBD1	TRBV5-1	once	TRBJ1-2	CASSWGTEYYGYTF	TGCGCCAGCAGCTGGGGGACAGAATACTATGGCTACACCTTC
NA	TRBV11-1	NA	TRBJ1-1	CASSSPGQGNTEAFF	TGTGCCAGCAGCTCCCCGGGGCAGGGGAACACTGAAGCTTTCTTT
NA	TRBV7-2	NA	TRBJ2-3	CASSLVAITDTQYF	TGTGCCAGCAGCTTAGTAGCGATCACAGATACGCAGTATTTT
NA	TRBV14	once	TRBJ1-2	CASSQGVYGYTF	TGTGCCAGCAGCCAAGGGGTTTACGGCTACACCTTC
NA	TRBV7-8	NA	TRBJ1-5	CASSLAADQPQHF	TGTGCCAGCAGCTTAGCGGCAGACCAGCCCCAGCATTTT
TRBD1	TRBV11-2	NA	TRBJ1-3	CASSSLDRVDGNTIYF	TGTGCCAGCAGCTCCCTGGACAGGGTGGACGGAAACACCATATATTTT
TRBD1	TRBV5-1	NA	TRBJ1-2	CASSLEGQGFYGYTF	TGCGCCAGCAGCTTGGAAGGACAGGGGTTTTATGGCTACACCTTC
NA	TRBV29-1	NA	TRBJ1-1	CSVAAQQNTEAFF	TGCAGCGTTGCGGCGCAGCAGAACACTGAAGCTTTCTTT
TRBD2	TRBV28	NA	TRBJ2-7	CASSLPLAGGPTSYEQYF	TGTGCCAGCAGTCTTCCCCTAGCGGGAGGGCCAACCTCCTACGAGCAGTACTTC
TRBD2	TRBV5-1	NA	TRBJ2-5	CASSSTSGRAETQYF	TGCGCCAGCAGCTCGACTAGCGGGAGGGCGGAGACCCAGTACTTC
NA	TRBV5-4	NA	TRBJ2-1	CASSLVVEVSYNEQFF	TGTGCCAGCAGCTTGGTGGTAGAAGTGTCCTACAATGAGCAGTTCTTC
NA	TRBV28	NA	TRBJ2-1	CAAPPARTYNEQFF	TGTGCCGCCCCCCCCGCCCGAACATACAATGAGCAGTTCTTC
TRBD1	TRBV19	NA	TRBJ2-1	CASSPEGANNEQFF	TGTGCCAGTAGTCCTGAGGGGGCCAACAATGAGCAGTTCTTC
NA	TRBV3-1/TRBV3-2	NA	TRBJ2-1	CASSSYNEQFF	TGTGCCAGCAGCTCCTACAATGAGCAGTTCTTC
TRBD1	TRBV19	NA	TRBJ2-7	CASSSTGGSSYEQYF	TGTGCCAGTAGTTCGACAGGGGGCAGCTCCTACGAGCAGTACTTC
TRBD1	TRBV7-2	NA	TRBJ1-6	CASSLVGTGNSPLHF	TGTGCCAGCAGCTTAGTCGGGACAGGAAATTCACCCCTCCACTTT